Following are 13 T cell receptor beta chains from one sample sequenced in a study of blood T cell repertoires in COVID-19. The data were produced by immunoSEQ multiplex PCR, yet TCRdb's version contains in-frame clones alone and is incomplete. The sample holds 150,000 to 200,000 clones; roughly 80% are singletons and the top ten take 13%. Sequenced: peripheral blood. The receptors originated from a man aged 50-59 years who had recovered from COVID-19.

About this clone itself: Distinct nucleotide sequences in the sample also encode this CDR3. The CDR3 reads CASSPGFSGNTIYF. CDR3 sequence (DNA): TGTGCCAGCAGCCCAGGATTCTCTGGAAACACCATATATTTT. The chain uses TRBV11-2 and TRBJ1-3; D unclear. The germline gives CDR1 SGHAT, CDR2 FQNNGV. V lost 5 bases and J lost 0, with 8 bases in between. This CDR3 spans 14 amino acids.

The rearrangement joins TRBV5-4 to TRBJ1-1, with D hard to call. Germline CDR1 is SGHNT and CDR2 is YYREEE (reference sequence). This CDR3 comprises 13 residues. The germline V and J ends were trimmed by 6 bases and 1 base, with 10 bases remaining between them. The CDR3 spells CASTLEQNTEAFF. The CDR3 DNA is TGTGCCAGCACCTTAGAGCAGAACACTGAAGCTTTCTTT.

A word on this clone: The same CDR3 can be traced to other DNA sequences in this sample. V is TRBV5-4 and J is TRBJ2-1; 15 bases agree with TRBD2. J was trimmed by 7 bases and V by 2 bases; bases with no gene match: 1. CDR1 is SGHNT and CDR2 is YYREEE in the germline V gene (reference sequence). The CDR3 totals 15 residues. The CDR3 bases are TGTGCCAGCAGCTTCGGGACTAGCGGGAGGAATGAGCAGTTCTTC. Protein product: CASSFGTSGRNEQFF.

This chain links TRBV9 with TRBJ1-1; possibly TRBD1 for D (6 bases). The CDR3 spans 19 residues. The germline CDR1 and CDR2 sequences are SGDLS and YYNGEE. V lost 8 bases and J 4 bases, leaving 33 bases between the germline ends. CDR3 loop: CASPSQGPPGERLFTEAFF. The CDR3 DNA sequence: TGTGCCAGTCCTTCACAGGGTCCCCCCGGCGAGCGTCTTTTCACTGAAGCTTTCTTT.

CDR3 loop: CAWSVLSSTGYTF. CDR3 coding DNA: TGTGCCTGGAGTGTACTATCTTCAACGGGCTACACCTTC. This chain links TRBV30 with TRBJ1-2; D is uncertain. The V end was cut by 0 bases, the J end by 8 bases, with 13 bases between. This CDR3 region has 13 residues. The germline V gene has CDR1 GTSNPN and CDR2 SVGIG (reference sequence).

The gene calls are TRBV6-6 and TRBJ1-2; D not resolved. Trimming left V 3 bases short and J 2 bases short, with 7 bases between. Germline assignment: CDR1 MNHNY and CDR2 SVGAGI (reference sequence). The CDR3 has 13 amino acids. CDR3 nucleotides: TGTGCCAGCAGTTATGAGAGGAACTATGGCTACACCTTC. Protein product: CASSYERNYGYTF.

This chain joins TRBV7-3 and TRBJ2-1, with 7 nucleotides matching TRBD2. The CDR3 extends over 14 amino acids. Germline CDR1 is SGHTA and CDR2 is FQGTGA. The V and J ends lost 5 bases and 9 bases, in that order; junction bases with no gene match: 10. CDR3 coding DNA: TGTGCCAGCAGCCCAGCAGCGGGGTCGGCTGAGCAGTTCTTC. As protein: CASSPAAGSAEQFF.

V and J are TRBV30 and TRBJ1-2, with 9 bases identical to TRBD1. Per germline, CDR1 GTSNPN and CDR2 SVGIG (reference sequence). V trimming: 3 bases; J trimming: 2 bases; junction bases outside the gene matches: 4. The CDR3 runs 14 residues. The chain's CDR3 is CAWSNGQGNYGYTF. For the CDR3, the DNA is TGTGCCTGGAGCAACGGACAGGGGAACTATGGCTACACCTTC.

V is TRBV10-2 and J is TRBJ1-1, with a possible D match to TRBD1 (5 bases). The germline V gene has CDR1 WSHSY and CDR2 SAAADI. V gave up 6 bases and J gave up 5 bases, with 13 bases separating them. This CDR3 has 13 residues. CDR3 DNA sequence: TGCGCCAGCAGGTTCGAACAGGTTACTGAAGCTTTCTTT. Encoded protein: CASRFEQVTEAFF.

This clone turned up a few times. The genes are TRBV28 and TRBJ2-1; D is perhaps TRBD2 (5 bases). The germline gives CDR1 MDHEN, CDR2 SYDVKM. The V end was cut by 6 bases, the J end by 0 bases, with 18 bases between. This CDR3 spans 17 amino acids. CDR3: CASSKPLARSSYNEQFF. In nucleotides, the CDR3 is TGTGCCAGCAGCAAACCGTTAGCGAGAAGCTCCTACAATGAGCAGTTCTTC.

This chain links TRBV5-1 with TRBJ2-7; 8 bases line up with TRBD2. Trimming removed 2 bases from V and 5 bases from J; junction bases left unmatched: 12. Per germline, CDR1 SGHRS and CDR2 YFSETQ. CDR3 size: 16 residues. CDR3 coding DNA: TGCGCCAGCAGCTTCATACCGGGACTAGGGGTTCACGAGCAGTACTTC. Amino acid sequence: CASSFIPGLGVHEQYF.

This chain links TRBV13 with TRBJ2-7; TRBD1 matches at 9 bases. Germline V CDR1 and CDR2: PRHDT, FYEKMQ (reference sequence). The CDR3 spans 16 residues. The V gene end was trimmed by 1 base and the J gene end by 6 bases; junction bases not matched to a gene: 10. The CDR3 region is CASSLATGTGLFEQYF. For the CDR3, the DNA is TGTGCCAGCAGCTTAGCTACCGGGACAGGGCTGTTCGAGCAGTACTTC.

The CDR3 protein is CASSQTRLETQYF. CDR3 in DNA: TGTGCCAGCAGTCAGACTAGATTGGAGACCCAGTACTTC. The chain employs TRBV28 and TRBJ2-5, with D tentatively TRBD2 (6 bases). Trimming cost V 5 bases and J 5 bases, with 12 bases left between them. This CDR3 has 13 amino acids. Germline V gene lookup returns CDR1 MDHEN and CDR2 SYDVKM.